This TCR beta chain was captured by sequencing in a study of T cell changes during pregnancy in multiple sclerosis. V was clipped by 4 bases and J by 0 bases; unmatched bases: 1. The length of the CDR3 is 14 residues. Germline-derived CDR1 and CDR2 are MNHNS and SASEGT. Assay used: immunoSEQ multiplex PCR; TCRdb lists only in-frame clones, some missing. The profile shows 50,000 to 65,000 clones, around nine tenths of them singletons. This TCR came from a female donor in good health, enrolled as a control in a pregnancy study. This chain connects TRBV6-1 to TRBJ1-1; 8 bases match TRBD1. The sample consisted of peripheral blood, taken in the first trimester of pregnancy. The CDR3 here is CASSAQGVNTEAFF. In DNA form, the CDR3 reads TGTGCCAGCAGTGCACAGGGGGTGAACACTGAAGCTTTCTTT.